This T cell receptor (beta chain) was captured in a study of T cell changes during pregnancy in multiple sclerosis. The protocol was immunoSEQ multiplex PCR, while the TCRdb copy is restricted to in-frame clones and leaves out a portion. Counted here are about 73,000 clones, more than 90% occurring once; the ten biggest clones make up roughly 2.1%. CDR3 size: 12 residues. The germline V gene encodes CDR1 SQVTM and CDR2 ANQGSEA. V dropped 4 bases and J dropped 2 bases, with 8 bases sitting between them. This chain links TRBV29-1 with TRBJ1-2, with D unresolved. This TCR derives from a female donor in good health, enrolled as a control in a pregnancy study. The sequenced sample was peripheral blood, obtained in the second trimester of pregnancy. The CDR3 region is CSVGRENYGYTF. As DNA, the CDR3 is TGCAGCGTTGGGAGGGAAAACTATGGCTACACCTTC. Based on the CDR3 plus reference TRBV29-1 and TRBJ1-2, the full variable domain is SAVISQKPSRDICQRGTSLTIQCQVDSQVTMMFWYRQQPGQSLTLIATANQGSEATYESGFVIDKFPISRPNLTFSTLTVSNMSPEDSSIYLCSVGRENYGYTFGSGTRLTVV.